The present T cell receptor beta chain was sequenced within a study of T cell repertoires in cytomegalovirus infection. Study-wide points: Predominance within the ex vivo response was attributable to HLA-C-restricted CMV-specific TCR beta clonotypes.

Turning to this clonotype: No antigen is known for it.

Using its own MiXCR run on the reads, TCRdb lists one record per CDR3 protein. The table lists 200,000 to 250,000 distinct CDR3 sequences, 35% to 40% of them singletons, with 55% to 60% in the top ten. The V and J ends lost 6 bases and 4 bases respectively, with 13 bases between them. CDR1 is DFQATT, CDR2 SNEGSKA, per germline (reference sequence). The CDR3 is made up of 13 amino acids. The clonotype comes from a human donor in good health (CMV status not recorded). Some clones in this sample may be carry-over from other donors' samples. V gene TRBV20-1 combines with J gene TRBJ1-5; the D is unclear. Sample: CD8+ T cells from cultured PBMCs, taken from culture after CMV antigen stimulation. For the CDR3, the DNA is TGCAGTGCCACTGTGCAGGATAATCAGCCCCAGCATTTT. Protein: CSATVQDNQPQHF.